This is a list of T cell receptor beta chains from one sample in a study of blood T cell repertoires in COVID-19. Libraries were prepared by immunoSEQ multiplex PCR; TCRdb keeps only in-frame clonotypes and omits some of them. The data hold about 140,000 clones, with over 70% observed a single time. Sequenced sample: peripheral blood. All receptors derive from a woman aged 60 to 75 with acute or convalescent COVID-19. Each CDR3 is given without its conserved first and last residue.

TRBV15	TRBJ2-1	ATSRGQTPNEQF
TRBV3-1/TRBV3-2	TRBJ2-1	ASSQDGTSGSDNEQF
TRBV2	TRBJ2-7	ASRRRLGSYEQY
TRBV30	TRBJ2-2	AWSYGTGFTTGELF
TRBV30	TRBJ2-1	ACPSGTSSREQF
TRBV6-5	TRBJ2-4	ASRDRGDIQY
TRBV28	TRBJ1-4	ASSAFQTGPNEKLF
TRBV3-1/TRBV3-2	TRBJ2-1	ASSQAGTSGRRQF
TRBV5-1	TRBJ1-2	ASSYEGGARYYGYT
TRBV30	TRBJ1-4	AWLRANEKLF
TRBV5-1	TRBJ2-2	ASSLTGLAPSGELF
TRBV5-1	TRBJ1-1	ASSGTGHTEAF
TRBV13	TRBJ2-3	ASTSALAGTTDTQY
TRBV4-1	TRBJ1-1	ASSQDSGRTEAF
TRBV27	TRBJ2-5	ASSLGGVFQETQY
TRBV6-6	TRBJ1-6	ASSQTGGSNSPLH
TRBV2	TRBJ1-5	ASSSGDRPNQPQH
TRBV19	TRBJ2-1	ASSPLIQRDGNEQF
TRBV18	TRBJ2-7	ASSPPRGGGSGPSEQY
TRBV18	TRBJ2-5	ASSPPKIDRGGETQY
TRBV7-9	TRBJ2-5	ASSSGTSGLEQETQY
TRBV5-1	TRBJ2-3	ASSLEPAGGGTDTQY
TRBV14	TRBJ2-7	ASSPLAGGVYEQY
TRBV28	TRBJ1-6	ASIGGANSPLH
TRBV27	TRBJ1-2	ASSSQGSGYT
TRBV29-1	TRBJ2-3	SVGLTSGDTQY
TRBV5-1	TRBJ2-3	ASGLGSVLYTDTQY
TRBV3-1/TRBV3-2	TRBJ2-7	ASSQFPGTGYEQY
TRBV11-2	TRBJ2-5	ASSLDGARAQY
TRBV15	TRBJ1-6	ATSRGGGRTFAPMNSPLH
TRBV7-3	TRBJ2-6	ASSPTSGANVLT
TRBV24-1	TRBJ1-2	ATSDFAGYGYT
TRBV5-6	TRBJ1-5	ASSLGRAESQPQH
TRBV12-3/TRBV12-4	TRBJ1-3	ASSFFGNTIY
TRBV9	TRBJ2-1	ASSVGDLGSGYFSYNEQF